This T cell receptor beta chain was recorded in a study of blood T cells in healthy people across ages. Whole-study context: Template switching captured about one barcoded beta molecule per two T cells.

A second about 7 to 11 cycle PCR used barcoded and J-beta primers. The authors tagged each cDNA molecule using a template-switch adaptor with 12 random nucleotides. Each CDR3 protein gets one entry after TCRdb re-called the 5' RACE reads with MiXCR. Of under 2 million distinct CDR3 sequences in the sample, about 31% were seen once. Only a few counts were recorded for this clonotype. Its antigen remains unknown. In each sample, at least 7 million PBMCs were isolated. Germline V gives CDR1 MGHRA, CDR2 YSYEKL. The CDR3 is made up of 17 amino acids. The ends were cut back, 6 bases at V and 7 bases at J, with 28 bases in the middle. Study results and limitations: Estimates based on one million T cells were treated as lower bounds.

This chain uses TRBV4-1 with TRBJ2-7, with D possibly TRBD1 on 6 matching bases. This receptor was taken from a woman in her twenties or thirties in good health. The sequenced sample was blood. The CDR3 DNA is TGCGCCAGCAGTCAGCGAACCCCGGAAGGGGGTCGAGAGGAGCAGTACTTC. This codes for CASSQRTPEGGREEQYF.